This TCR beta chain came from a study of blood T cell repertoires in COVID-19. Across the whole study: Samples taken during acute and convalescent COVID-19 were collected in the United States, Italy and Spain. T cells, B-cell-depleted T cells, or PBMCs supplied cDNA or gDNA.

Profiled with immunoSEQ multiplex PCR; TCRdb holds only in-frame clones, not every one. This sample has a few hundred thousand clones, with roughly 84% found just once. Clinical histories supplied by participants themselves formed the basis of cohort assignment. Participants in the exposed group had met a COVID-19 case in the 2 weeks before joining the study. Only a few counts were recorded for this clone. This receptor was identified in a woman under 30 who had been exposed to COVID-19. Sequenced: PBMCs or T cells enriched from blood (not recorded which).

The CDR3 is CASSFPGAGTGNTIYF. The DNA for the CDR3 is TGTGCCAGCAGTTTTCCGGGCGCAGGGACTGGAAACACCATATATTTT. The V and J genes are TRBV28 and TRBJ1-3; D is possibly TRBD1 (5 bases). V lost 3 bases to trimming and J lost 2 bases, with 14 bases between them. Germline V lookup: CDR1 MDHEN, CDR2 SYDVKM. The CDR3 is made up of 16 amino acids.